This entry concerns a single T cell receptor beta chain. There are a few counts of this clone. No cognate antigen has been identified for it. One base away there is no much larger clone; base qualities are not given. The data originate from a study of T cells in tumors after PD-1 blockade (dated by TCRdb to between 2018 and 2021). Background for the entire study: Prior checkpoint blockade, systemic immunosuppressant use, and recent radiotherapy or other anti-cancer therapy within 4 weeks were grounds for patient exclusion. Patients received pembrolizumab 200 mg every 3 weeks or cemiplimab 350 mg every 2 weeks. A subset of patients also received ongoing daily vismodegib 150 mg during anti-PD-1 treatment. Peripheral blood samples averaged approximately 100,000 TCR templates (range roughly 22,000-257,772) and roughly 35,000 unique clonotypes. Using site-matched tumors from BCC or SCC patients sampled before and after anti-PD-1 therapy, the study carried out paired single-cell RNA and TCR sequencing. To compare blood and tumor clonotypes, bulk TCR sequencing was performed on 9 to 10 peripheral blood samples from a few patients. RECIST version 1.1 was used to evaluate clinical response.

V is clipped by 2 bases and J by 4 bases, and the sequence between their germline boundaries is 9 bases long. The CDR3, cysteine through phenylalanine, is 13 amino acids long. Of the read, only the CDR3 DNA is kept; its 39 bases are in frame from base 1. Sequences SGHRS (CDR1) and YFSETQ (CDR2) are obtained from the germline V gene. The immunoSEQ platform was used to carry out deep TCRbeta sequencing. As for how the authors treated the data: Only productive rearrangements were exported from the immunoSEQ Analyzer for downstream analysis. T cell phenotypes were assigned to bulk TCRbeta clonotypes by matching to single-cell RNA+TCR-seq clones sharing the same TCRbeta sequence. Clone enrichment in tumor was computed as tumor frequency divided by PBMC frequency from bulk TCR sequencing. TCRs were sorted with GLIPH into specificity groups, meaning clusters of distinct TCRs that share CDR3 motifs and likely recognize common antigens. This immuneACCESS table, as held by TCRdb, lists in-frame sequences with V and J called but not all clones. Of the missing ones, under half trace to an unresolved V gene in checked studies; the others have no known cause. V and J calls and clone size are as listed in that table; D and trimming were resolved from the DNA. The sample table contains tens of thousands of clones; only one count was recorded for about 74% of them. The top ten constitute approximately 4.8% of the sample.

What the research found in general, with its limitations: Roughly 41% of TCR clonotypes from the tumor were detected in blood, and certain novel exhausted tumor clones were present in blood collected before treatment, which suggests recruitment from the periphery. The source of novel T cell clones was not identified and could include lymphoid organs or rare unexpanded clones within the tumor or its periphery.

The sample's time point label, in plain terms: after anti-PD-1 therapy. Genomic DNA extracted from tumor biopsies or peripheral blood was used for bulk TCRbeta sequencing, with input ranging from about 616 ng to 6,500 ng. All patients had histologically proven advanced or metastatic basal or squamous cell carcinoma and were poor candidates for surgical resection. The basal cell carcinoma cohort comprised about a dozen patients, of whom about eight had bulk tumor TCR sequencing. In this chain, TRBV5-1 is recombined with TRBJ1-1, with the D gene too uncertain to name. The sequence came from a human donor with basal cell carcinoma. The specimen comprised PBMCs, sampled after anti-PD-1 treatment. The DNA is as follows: TGCGCCAGCAGCTTAGGGTGGGGCACTGAAGCTTTCTTT. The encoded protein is CASSLGWGTEAFF.